This T cell receptor (beta chain) was sequenced for a study of radiation and T cells in renal cell carcinoma. Regarding the study as a whole: Compared with controls, irradiated tumors showed greater TCR clonality.

Described treatment: treatment-naive control, cytoreductive nephrectomy. Treatment-naive patients without radiation supplied the control tumors at nephrectomy. Assay used: immunoSEQ multiplex PCR; TCRdb lists only in-frame clones, some missing. This sample has about 23,000 clones; roughly 64% occur once, and the top ten carry approximately 23%. V was shortened by 1 base and J by 4 bases, with 4 bases between the two germline ends. Germline-derived CDR1 and CDR2 are KGHSH and LQKENI. The CDR3 runs to 13 residues. On this clone itself: Antigen: not known. Within the sample, other DNA sequences also encode this same CDR3.

The sequence was collected from a man between 40 and 49 years old with renal cell carcinoma. This chain connects TRBV18 to TRBJ2-2; D is uncertain. Sequences were derived from tumor tissue, sampled from a patient whose treatment was nephrectomy without radiotherapy. The CDR3 region is CASSPQGTGELFF. Here the CDR3 DNA reads TGTGCCAGCTCACCACAGGGCACCGGGGAGCTGTTTTTT.